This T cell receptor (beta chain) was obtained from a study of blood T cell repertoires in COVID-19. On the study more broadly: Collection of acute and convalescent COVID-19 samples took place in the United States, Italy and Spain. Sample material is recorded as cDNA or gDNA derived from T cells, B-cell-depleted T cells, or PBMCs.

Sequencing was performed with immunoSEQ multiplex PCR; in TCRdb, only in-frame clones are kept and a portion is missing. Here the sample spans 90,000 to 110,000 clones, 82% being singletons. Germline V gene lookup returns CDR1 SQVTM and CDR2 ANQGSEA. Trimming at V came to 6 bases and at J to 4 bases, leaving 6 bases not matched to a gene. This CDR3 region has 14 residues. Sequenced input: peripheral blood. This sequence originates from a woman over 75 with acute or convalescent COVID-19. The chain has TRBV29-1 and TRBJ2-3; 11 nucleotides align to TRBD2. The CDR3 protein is CSVPLAGVSDTQYF. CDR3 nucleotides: TGCAGCGTCCCACTAGCGGGAGTATCAGATACGCAGTATTTT.